Listed below are T cell receptor beta chains from one sample, sequenced in a study of T cells in Graves' hyperthyroidism and ophthalmopathy. MiXCR, run by TCRdb on the multiplex PCR reads, gives a single entry per CDR3 protein. The table lists approximately 430,000 distinct CDR3 sequences, approximately 15% of them singletons. Sequencing used blood. The receptors originated from a woman aged 18-35 years with Graves' hyperthyroidism. Each CDR3 is given without its conserved first and last residue.

V	CDR3
TRBV25-1	ASKERGGWHSPLH
TRBV9	ASSAGEVGTEAF
TRBV6-1	ASGDRGPYEQY
TRBV5-1	ASSSGQGAHEQY
TRBV12-3/TRBV12-4	ASSPGLLAGAITSYEQY
TRBV7-8	ASSLRLSRTNTEAF
TRBV30	AWSRFNNEQF
TRBV24-1	ATSDPHGFRGTGDEQF
TRBV15	ATSWGTEGNTIY
TRBV10-2	ASSPTGTFYEQY
TRBV5-1	ASSLDPRQFEQY
TRBV20-1	SASDPGLVHNEQF
TRBV19	ASSQGAPNTEAF
TRBV7-8	ASSLARGRPGRSIDTQY
TRBV2	ASIAGQGRDEQF
TRBV13	ASSLGKLGYGYT
TRBV12-3/TRBV12-4	ASRGTANGELF
TRBV19	ASSIDPRGETQY
TRBV12-3/TRBV12-4	ASSLGQAYLGSNQPQH
TRBV2	ASSATGSGHIQY
TRBV11-3	ASSALQGDTGELF
TRBV5-1	ASSLVPTRASYEQY
TRBV6-1	ASSEQGRGRSYGYT
TRBV5-6	ASSFGGPSYNEQF
TRBV24-1	ATSDSSTDTQY
TRBV14	ASSHQRARDRVTGYT
TRBV13	ASRGWTGDYEQY
TRBV20-1	SAYDRSRYT
TRBV12-3/TRBV12-4	ASSPGLRKGAMNTEAF
TRBV15	ATTNEGASYGYT
TRBV7-3	ASSLDRGRRNEQF
TRBV5-4	ASKYGHYGYT
TRBV27	ASSFLGTGGDQPQH
TRBV7-8	ASSPTLTGNYGYT
TRBV7-8	ASIADRTGNTIY
TRBV2	ASRTQGVGNTEAF
TRBV2	ASSRRGDGYT
TRBV3-1	ASSYRNTVGYGYT
TRBV20-1	SSGLALQETQY
TRBV20-1	SASLGTSSGEQY
TRBV13	ASSSAPSGSYEQY
TRBV28	ASSLTGTGGEQY